This TCR beta chain was obtained from a study of control samples from healthy donors and cancer patients. The method was immunoSEQ multiplex PCR; TCRdb's version includes in-frame clones alone and lacks a portion of them. The profile covers thousands of clones, with about 91% appearing a single time and just under 20% taken by the ten largest. This CDR3 spans 14 amino acids. CDR1 is LGHNA, CDR2 YSLEER, per germline. Trimming took 3 bases from V and 2 from J; bases not matched to a gene: 2. The specimen was PBMCs. This rearrangement joins TRBV4-3 to TRBJ2-3, with 7 bases that match TRBD1. The TCR sequence derives from a man aged 55-75 years with colorectal cancer. The CDR3 protein is CASSQDRYTDTQYF. The CDR3 nucleotides read TGCGCCAGCAGCCAGGACAGGTACACAGATACGCAGTATTTT.